The source of this TCR beta chain is a study of OX40 agonist ivuxolimab in advanced cancers. Study details: Clinicians treated patients with ivuxolimab, an agonistic anti-OX40 (CD134) antibody.

Overall study findings and caveats: Averaged across samples, CD8+ T cells carried more expanded clones than CD4+ did. CD4+ and CD8+ blood T cells expanded clonally by week 6 at 0.1 to 3.0 mg/kg.

Method: immunoSEQ multiplex PCR; TCRdb's copy keeps in-frame clones and lacks some. This sample has roughly 66,000 clones, with roughly 80% found just once. A few counts support this clone. Its antigen is unidentified. Researchers took blood at baseline, on cycle 4 day 1, and on cycle 7 day 1. Specimen: CD4+ or CD8+ T cells sorted from blood, collected in a trial of the OX40 agonist ivuxolimab. The TCR was taken from an adult with an advanced solid tumor such as melanoma, head and neck, liver or kidney cancer.

The CDR3 sequence is CASSQDHLQMTGQGYEQYF. Here the CDR3 DNA reads TGCGCCAGCAGCCAAGATCACCTTCAGATGACGGGACAGGGCTACGAGCAGTACTTC. This chain joins TRBV4-3 and TRBJ2-7; 9 bases are a match to TRBD1. Germline V gene sequence: CDR1 LGHNA, CDR2 YSLEER. J gave up 3 bases and V 0 bases, and 15 bases lay outside the gene matches. The CDR3 totals 19 residues.